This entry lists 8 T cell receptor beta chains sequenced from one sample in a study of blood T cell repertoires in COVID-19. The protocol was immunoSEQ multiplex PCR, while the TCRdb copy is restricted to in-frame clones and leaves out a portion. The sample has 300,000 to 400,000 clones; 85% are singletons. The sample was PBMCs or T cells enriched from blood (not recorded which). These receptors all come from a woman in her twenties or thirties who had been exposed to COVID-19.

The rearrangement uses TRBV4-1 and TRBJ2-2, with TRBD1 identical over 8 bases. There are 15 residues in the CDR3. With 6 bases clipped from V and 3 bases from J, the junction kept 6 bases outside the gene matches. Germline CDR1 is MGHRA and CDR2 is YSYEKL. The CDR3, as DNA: TGCGCCAGCAGGTCAGGGGGCACGGACACCGGGGAGCTGTTTTTT. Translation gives CASRSGGTDTGELFF.

In nucleotides, the CDR3 is TGCAGTGCCCGCCTCGGGGTAGCTTTCTTT. Protein: CSARLGVAFF. The genes are TRBV20-1 and TRBJ1-1; no clear D. The germline V and J ends were trimmed by 6 bases and 10 bases, with 12 bases remaining between them. CDR1 and CDR2 (germline): DFQATT, SNEGSKA (reference sequence). The CDR3 covers 10 residues.

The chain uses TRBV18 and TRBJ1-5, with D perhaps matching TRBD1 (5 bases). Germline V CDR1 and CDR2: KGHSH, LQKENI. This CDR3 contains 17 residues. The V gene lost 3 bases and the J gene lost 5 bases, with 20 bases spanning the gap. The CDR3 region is CASSPRIRRGGDQPQHF. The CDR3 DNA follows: TGTGCCAGCTCACCCCGGATCCGTCGGGGAGGGGATCAGCCCCAGCATTTT. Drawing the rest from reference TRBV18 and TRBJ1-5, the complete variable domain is NAGVMQNPRHLVRRRGQEARLRCSPMKGHSHVYWYRQLPEEGLKFMVYLQKENIIDESGMPKERFSAEFPKEGPSILRIQQVVRGDSAAYFCASSPRIRRGGDQPQHFGDGTRLSIL.

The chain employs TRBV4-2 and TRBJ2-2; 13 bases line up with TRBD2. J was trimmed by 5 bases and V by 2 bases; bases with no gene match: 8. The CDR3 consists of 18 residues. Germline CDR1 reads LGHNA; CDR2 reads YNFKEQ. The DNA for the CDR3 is TGTGCCAGCAGCCAACGAACTAGCGGGGGGGCCTTAACCGGGGAGCTGTTTTTT. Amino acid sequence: CASSQRTSGGALTGELFF.

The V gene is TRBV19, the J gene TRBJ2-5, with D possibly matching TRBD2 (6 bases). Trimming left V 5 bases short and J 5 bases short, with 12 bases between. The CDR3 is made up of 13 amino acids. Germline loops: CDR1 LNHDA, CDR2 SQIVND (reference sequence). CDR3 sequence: CASSVTRGETQYF. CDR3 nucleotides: TGTGCCAGTAGTGTGACACGGGGGGAGACCCAGTACTTC.

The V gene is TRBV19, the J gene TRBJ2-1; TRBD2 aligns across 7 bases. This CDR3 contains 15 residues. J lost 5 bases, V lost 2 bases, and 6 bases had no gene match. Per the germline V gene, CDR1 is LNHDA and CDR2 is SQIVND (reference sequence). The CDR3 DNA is TGTGCCAGTAGTATAATAGGGGCGGGGGACAATGAGCAGTTCTTC. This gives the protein CASSIIGAGDNEQFF.

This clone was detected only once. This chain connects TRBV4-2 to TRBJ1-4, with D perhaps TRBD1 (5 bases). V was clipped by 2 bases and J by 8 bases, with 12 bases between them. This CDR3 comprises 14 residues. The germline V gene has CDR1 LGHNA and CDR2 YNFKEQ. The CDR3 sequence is CASSQRRGREKLFF. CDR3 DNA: TGTGCCAGCAGCCAACGGAGGGGAAGAGAAAAACTGTTTTTT.

The DNA of the CDR3 is TGTGCCAGCAGTTCAACGACAGGGGAGCTGTTTTTT. Its translation: CASSSTTGELFF. The gene calls are TRBV12-3 or TRBV12-4 and TRBJ2-2; no firm D call. The CDR3 covers 12 residues. Trimming took off 4 bases at V and 8 bases at J, with 8 bases between the two ends.